This passage covers 10 T cell receptor beta chains from one sample sequenced in a study of Graves' ophthalmopathy and Graves' hyperthyroidism. TCR beta CDR3 amplification used RNA transcripts. Second-round multiplex PCR came after first-round RT-PCR with HTBI primers. TCRdb re-called the multiplex PCR reads through MiXCR, storing one row per CDR3 protein. The sample holds 600,000 to 950,000 distinct CDR3 sequences, 40% seen once. Sequencing input: peripheral blood. Every receptor here comes from an adult man with Graves' ophthalmopathy.

This clonotype was recorded at least ten times. V is TRBV20-1 and J is TRBJ1-4; D gene unclear. Germline V CDR1 and CDR2: DFQATT, SNEGSKA (reference sequence). CDR3 length equals 16 residues. Trimming shortened V by 2 bases and J by 2 bases, and 15 bases separated the two germline ends. CDR3 in DNA: TGCAGTGCTAGACGAAGGGAGTCAGACACTAATGAAAAACTGTTTTTT. This encodes CSARRRESDTNEKLFF.

V is TRBV2 and J is TRBJ1-1; TRBD1 is a possible D gene (6 bases). Deletions cut 7 bases from V and 2 bases from J, with 11 bases between. The V gene's germline CDR1 is SNHLY and CDR2 FYNNEI. The CDR3 consists of 13 residues. CDR3 in DNA: TGTGCCAGCAACCAGGGGTTAAACACTGAAGCTTTCTTT. Amino acids: CASNQGLNTEAFF.

With regard to this clonotype: Given a much more abundant clone one base away, this may be a read error. V gene TRBV19 combines with J gene TRBJ1-1, with 8 bases matching TRBD1. This CDR3 is 14 amino acids long. Germline V gene sequence: CDR1 LNHDA, CDR2 SQIVND (reference sequence). Trimming at V came to 1 base and at J to 7 bases, leaving 5 bases not matched to a gene. CDR3 nucleotide sequence: TGTGCCAGTAGTATAGTCGGACAGGGACATGAAGCTTTCTTT. This sequence encodes CASSIVGQGHEAFF.

This clonotype was detected ten times or more. V is TRBV7-2 and J is TRBJ1-2; D might be TRBD1 (6 bases). Trimming left V 0 bases short and J 8 bases short, with 16 bases between. Germline V CDR1 and CDR2: SGHTA, FQGNSA. The CDR3 covers 15 residues. For the CDR3, the DNA is TGTGCCAGCAGCTTAGCGAATACAGGGCTTAGGGGCTACACCTTC. Residues: CASSLANTGLRGYTF.

This clonotype was detected ten times or more. V and J are TRBV24-1 and TRBJ2-5; a possible D gene is TRBD2 (6 bases). The CDR3 covers 15 residues. Trimming took 2 bases from V and 5 from J, leaving 14 bases between them. Looked up from germline, CDR1 is KGHDR and CDR2 is SFDVKD. The CDR3 sequence is CATSDSFGGMETQYF. In DNA form, the CDR3 reads TGTGCCACCAGTGATTCGTTTGGAGGGATGGAGACCCAGTACTTC.

J is TRBJ2-7 and V is TRBV11-2; TRBD2 might be the D (5 bases). Germline V gene sequence: CDR1 SGHAT, CDR2 FQNNGV. V was clipped by 7 bases and J by 2 bases, with 9 bases between them. The CDR3 totals 12 residues. The CDR3 sequence is CASNMGAYEQYF. The CDR3 coding sequence is TGTGCCAGCAACATGGGAGCCTACGAGCAGTACTTC.

This clonotype was seen many times. V and J are TRBV7-9 and TRBJ1-2, with D uncertain. Trimming left V 6 bases short and J 3 bases short, with 17 bases between. Germline V gene data show CDR1 as SEHNR and CDR2 as FQNEAQ (reference sequence). This CDR3 is 15 amino acids long. The CDR3 sequence is CASSPNRVFDYGYTF. CDR3 nucleotides: TGTGCCAGCAGTCCAAATCGGGTTTTCGACTATGGCTACACCTTC.

Ten or more counts support this clonotype. The chain is built from TRBV29-1 and TRBJ1-1, with 8 bases that match TRBD1. V shed 3 bases, J shed 5 bases, and the junction held 11 bases outside the gene matches. Germline lookup yields CDR1 SQVTM and CDR2 ANQGSEA. This CDR3 contains 15 residues. The CDR3 nucleotides read TGCAGCGTTGACGGACAGGGTGGGAGGAATACTGAAGCTTTCTTT. This codes for CSVDGQGGRNTEAFF.

This clonotype was seen ten or more times. V and J are TRBV19 and TRBJ1-5; possible D gene TRBD1, 6 bases. Trimming shortened V by 3 bases and J by 7 bases, and 10 bases separated the two germline ends. Germline V lookup: CDR1 LNHDA, CDR2 SQIVND (reference sequence). The CDR3 consists of 13 residues. CDR3 nucleotides: TGTGCCAGTAGTATCGGGGGGCACCAGCCCCAGCATTTT. Residues: CASSIGGHQPQHF.

This clonotype was observed a handful of times. The chain employs TRBV25-1 and TRBJ1-2; 8 bases align to TRBD1. The germline V gene has CDR1 MGHDK and CDR2 SYGVNS. The CDR3 has 14 amino acids. J gave up 2 bases and V 8 bases, and 7 bases lay outside the gene matches. The CDR3 spells CASFGQGLNYGYTF. DNA of the CDR3: TGTGCCAGCTTTGGACAGGGACTCAACTATGGCTACACCTTC.